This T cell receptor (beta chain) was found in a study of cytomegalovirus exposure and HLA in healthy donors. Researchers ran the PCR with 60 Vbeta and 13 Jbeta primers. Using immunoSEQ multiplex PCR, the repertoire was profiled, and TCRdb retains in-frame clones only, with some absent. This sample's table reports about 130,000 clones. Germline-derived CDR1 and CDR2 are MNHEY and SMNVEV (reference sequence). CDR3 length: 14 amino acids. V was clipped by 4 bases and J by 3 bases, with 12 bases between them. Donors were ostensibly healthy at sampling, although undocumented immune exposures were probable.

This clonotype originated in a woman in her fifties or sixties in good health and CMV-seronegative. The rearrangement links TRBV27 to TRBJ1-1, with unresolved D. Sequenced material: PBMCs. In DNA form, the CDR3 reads TGTGCCAGCAGTTGGAGGTTTAAGGACACTGAAGCTTTCTTT. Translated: CASSWRFKDTEAFF.